The table lists the clone carrying this T cell receptor beta chain with many counts. Antigen unknown. This entry belongs to a study of neurological immune-mediated disorders. Sequencing of 15-18 subjects in each run yielded over 190 million TCR-beta sequences. TCRdb recomputed calls from the 5' RACE reads with MiXCR, one row per CDR3 protein. The table includes some 43,000 distinct CDR3 sequences, 2% to 3% detected once. Whole-study findings and limits: One related-CDR3 cluster, found by phylogenetic grouping, held repertoires of 18 of 34 multiple sclerosis patients and is a possible signature.

The CDR3 is 14 residues long. Per germline, CDR1 DFQATT and CDR2 SNEGSKA (reference sequence). The ends lost 5 bases at V and 5 bases at J; junction bases unmatched: 10. Sequences were obtained from PBMCs. The chain uses TRBV20-1 and TRBJ2-3; 7 bases fit TRBD1. The receptor was derived from a man younger than 40 with multiple sclerosis. Here the CDR3 DNA reads TGCAGTGCTCTAAAGAAGGGGGCACGAGATACGCAGTATTTT. This sequence encodes CSALKKGARDTQYF.